This T cell receptor (beta chain) derives from a study of cytotoxic CD8 clonotypes in ibrutinib-treated CLL (dated by TCRdb to 2020 to 2022). About the full investigation: The cohort included approximately 15 treatment-naive and under 13 relapsed/refractory patients; about 17 were IGHV unmutated. Partial responses were observed in about 25 patients and complete responses in 2; after a median follow-up of 68 months, remission was maintained in approximately 14 patients and progression was observed in 12. Samples at response were collected after a median of about 12 months of treatment, with a range of 6 to 36 months. On average, each sample yielded hundreds of thousands of productive templates and about 100,000 productive rearrangements. Of the approximately 86 people in the trial, some 28 had longitudinal samples available. Cryopreserved peripheral blood mononuclear cells were collected at three points: before therapy, at response, and at either sustained remission or disease progression. Every remission and progressive disease sample was obtained while ibrutinib was still being received by the patients. Results the study describes overall, beyond this receptor: An increase in clonality was observed at ibrutinib response, with clonality remaining stable during sustained remission and falling back toward baseline at progression. Public clonotypes were found to be uncommon and were observed to contract or remain stable during treatment; the increase in clonality was shown to reflect expansion of private clonotypes at ibrutinib response. Sampling times were not matched between sustained-remission and progressing patients, and lymph node repertoires were not studied. At baseline, clonality was higher than in age-matched healthy donors and showed a strong correlation with circulating CD8+ T-cell counts.

A MiSeq instrument was used for deep resolution sequencing, which targeted depths ranging from 1 in 1 million up to 1 in 200,000 T cells, with coverage averaging 10x for each clonotype. TCR beta libraries were generated with the immunoSEQ hsTCRB Kit. Per the source publication's procedure: Data were analyzed with ImmunoSEQ Data Assistant and ImmunoSEQ Analyzer, with V, D and J genes assigned per IMGT definitions. Clonality was computed as one minus normalized Shannon entropy of productive rearrangement frequencies, ranging from 0 to 1. Public clonotype analysis was restricted to overrepresented clonotypes comprising at least 0.05% of each patient's repertoire. About a dozen age-matched healthy donor repertoires from immuneACCESS served as clonality controls. What TCRdb holds here is the immuneACCESS table cut down to in-frame rearrangements. Part of the clones is not present; checked against another copy, under half of the missing clones reflect an unresolved V gene, and the others are unexplained. V and J calls plus clone size are reproduced from that table; the DNA served to infer D and trimming. The table for this sample lists 250,000 to 350,000 clones; 60% to 80% of them were counted only once. Clones ranked in the top ten supply approximately 5.1% of the sample.

The time point label on this specimen signifies: progressive disease on ibrutinib. Approximately 2 micrograms of genomic DNA were extracted from cryopreserved PBMCs for TCR beta library preparation. Longitudinal blood samples from CLL patients receiving ibrutinib monotherapy were subjected to high-throughput TCR beta sequencing. The patients took part in an open-label, single-center phase 2 trial of ibrutinib monotherapy. At the junction V is shortened by 0 bases and J by 8 bases, with 22 bases in between. The CDR1 and CDR2 encoded by the germline V gene (reference sequence) are LNHNV and YYDKDF. Inclusive of the bounding cysteine and phenylalanine, the CDR3 is 17 residues long. The only DNA kept is the CDR3, 51 bases in frame from the first base. In this sample, this clone turned up once. What this receptor recognizes is not known. Nothing much larger sits one base from this clone, and base qualities are not available.

This receptor was obtained from a human donor with chronic lymphocytic leukemia. The rearrangement joined TRBV15 to TRBJ1-2; TRBD1 might be the D gene, on 5 matching bases. Sequenced material: PBMCs, taken at disease progression, from a patient treated with ibrutinib. The base sequence is TGTGCCACCAGCAGAGATCGAGGGACGAGGTTAATGGAGGGCTACACCTTC. The resulting protein is CATSRDRGTRLMEGYTF.